Shown below are 10 T cell receptor beta chains from a single sample sequenced in a study of beta chain features in type 1 diabetes. Findings and caveats of the study: Shortening that was moderate but significant affected the TCRB CDR3s of Type 1 diabetes patients in all four CD4+ subsets.

Sequenced material consisted of expressed TCRB transcripts (all of the isolated RNA was reverse transcribed). Some clones are missing from TCRdb's copy, which holds only in-frame ones; the method was immunoSEQ multiplex PCR. The profile shows roughly 150,000 clones, 10% of them singletons. For these TCRs, the target antigens are not known. The material sequenced was central memory CD4+ T cells from blood. These receptors came from a young man with type 1 diabetes.

This clone was recorded a few times. V and J are TRBV30 and TRBJ2-3; D might be TRBD1 (5 bases). Trimming took 2 bases from V and 6 from J, leaving 18 bases between them. Germline V lookup: CDR1 GTSNPN, CDR2 SVGIG (reference sequence). The CDR3 loop spans 15 amino acids. Here the CDR3 reads CAWSRLRQIGDTQYF. Here the CDR3 DNA reads TGTGCCTGGAGTAGGTTGAGACAGATTGGGGATACGCAGTATTTT.

There are a few counts of this clone. The rearrangement joins TRBV27 to TRBJ2-4; 10 bases agree with TRBD1. The CDR3 is 14 amino acids. Trimming removed 5 bases from V and 9 bases from J; junction bases left unmatched: 7. The germline CDR1 and CDR2 sequences are MNHEY and SMNVEV (reference sequence). The CDR3 sequence is CASSLRQGASIQYF. The CDR3 region has the DNA TGTGCCAGCAGTCTCAGACAGGGGGCTAGCATTCAGTACTTC.

This clone has just a few counts. The V gene is TRBV11-2, the J gene TRBJ1-5; unclear D gene. Germline CDR1 and CDR2: SGHAT and FQNNGV. Trimming pared 0 bases from V and 7 bases from J, leaving 7 bases between. CDR3 length equals 13 residues. CDR3 coding DNA: TGTGCCAGCAGCTTAGATCGGGAGCAGCCCCAGCATTTT. As protein: CASSLDREQPQHF. Full variable domain (outside the CDR3, taken from reference TRBV11-2 and TRBJ1-5): EAGVAQSPRYKIIEKRQSVAFWCNPISGHATLYWYQQILGQGPKLLIQFQNNGVVDDSQLPKDRFSAERLKGVDSTLKIQPAKLEDSAVYLCASSLDREQPQHFGDGTRLSIL.

This clone turned up a few times. The chain joins TRBV5-1 to TRBJ2-5; D might be TRBD2 (6 bases). The CDR3 has 17 residues. Trimming removed 4 bases from V and 5 bases from J, with 24 bases in between. CDR1 and CDR2 from the germline V gene are SGHRS and YFSETQ. CDR3 amino acids: CASSQAPLGGVGETQYF. As DNA, the CDR3 is TGCGCCAGCAGCCAAGCTCCCCTCGGGGGTGTAGGGGAGACCCAGTACTTC.

This clone was recorded only once. The genes are TRBV5-4 and TRBJ2-5; 14 positions agree with TRBD2. The germline gives CDR1 SGHNT, CDR2 YYREEE (reference sequence). The CDR3 contains 17 residues. Unmatched junction bases numbered 7, after V lost 4 bases and J lost 2 bases. In nucleotides, the CDR3 is TGTGCCAGCAGCCAAGAGGGACTAGCGGGGGCGCAAGAGACCCAGTACTTC. This sequence encodes CASSQEGLAGAQETQYF.

A remark on this clone: Without the conserved terminal phenylalanine or tryptophan, this CDR3 likely stems from a read error. The DNA is omitted, as the CDR3 cannot be located on it reliably, and the CDR3 follows TCRdb's listing. The CDR3 sequence: CASSPGGQGALLPI. V usage is TRBV28 and J usage is TRBJ2-7; the table gives TRBD1 as D, unverified against the DNA. Termini included, the CDR3 measures 14 amino acids. Germline V gives CDR1 MDHEN, CDR2 SYDVKM.

This sequence joins TRBV7-9 and TRBJ2-7, with D possibly matching TRBD1 (5 bases). V lost 4 bases and J lost 0, with 10 bases in between. Looked up from germline, CDR1 is SEHNR and CDR2 is FQNEAQ (reference sequence). CDR3 length: 14 residues. The CDR3 is CASSSDTSSYEQYF. The CDR3 coding sequence is TGTGCCAGCAGCTCGGACACCTCCTCCTACGAGCAGTACTTC.

The chain is built from TRBV7-9 and TRBJ2-1; TRBD2 aligns across 7 bases. V lost 1 base and J lost 6; bases outside the gene matches: 6. There are 15 residues in the CDR3. The germline gives CDR1 SEHNR, CDR2 FQNEAQ (reference sequence). This chain's CDR3 is CASSLGREWGNEQFF. CDR3 nucleotide sequence: TGTGCCAGCAGCTTAGGGCGGGAGTGGGGCAATGAGCAGTTCTTC.

This clone was seen a few times. The genes are TRBV28 and TRBJ1-3, with 7 nucleotides matching TRBD1. CDR1 and CDR2 from the germline V gene are MDHEN and SYDVKM. The CDR3 covers 15 residues. The V and J ends lost 5 bases and 1 base, in that order; junction bases with no gene match: 5. The CDR3 region is CASSRDRASGNTIYF. The DNA for the CDR3 is TGTGCCAGCAGTCGTGACAGGGCTTCTGGAAACACCATATATTTT.

The V and J genes are TRBV19 and TRBJ2-2; 12 positions match TRBD1. Germline V CDR1 and CDR2: LNHDA, SQIVND (reference sequence). The trim removed 5 bases at V and 2 bases at J, leaving 3 bases unmatched. CDR3 length: 16 residues. Here the CDR3 reads CASSPGTGGNTGELFF. CDR3 bases: TGTGCCAGTAGTCCCGGGACAGGGGGCAACACCGGGGAGCTGTTTTTT. The whole variable domain, remainder taken from reference TRBV19 and TRBJ2-2, is DGGITQSPKYLFRKEGQNVTLSCEQNLNHDAMYWYRQDPGQGLRLIYYSQIVNDFQKGDIAEGYSVSREKKESFPLTVTSAQKNPTAFYLCASSPGTGGNTGELFFGEGSRLTVL.